This T cell receptor beta chain originates from a study of OX40 agonist ivuxolimab in advanced cancers. Across the whole study: It was permissible to have had prior anti-PD-1, anti-PD-L1 or anti-CTLA-4 therapy, and around 40% had some.

The method was immunoSEQ multiplex PCR; TCRdb's version includes in-frame clones alone and lacks a portion of them. The sample lists fewer than 15,000 clones, approximately 80% occurring once. CDR1 is SGHTA, CDR2 FQGTGA, per germline. With 1 base clipped from V and 2 bases from J, the junction kept 3 bases outside the gene matches. The CDR3 consists of 16 residues. The V and J genes are TRBV7-3 and TRBJ2-3; 10 bases are a match to TRBD2. This specimen was CD4+ or CD8+ T cells sorted from blood, taken in a trial of the OX40 agonist ivuxolimab. The source is an adult with an advanced solid tumor such as melanoma, head and neck, liver or kidney cancer. The CDR3 here is CASSLRGLAVTDTQYF. The CDR3 nucleotides are TGTGCCAGCAGCTTAAGAGGACTAGCGGTCACAGATACGCAGTATTTT.